These 12 T cell receptor beta chains share one sample of origin, sequenced in a study of blood T cell repertoires in COVID-19. Data came from immunoSEQ multiplex PCR; TCRdb stores just in-frame clones and leaves some out. The sample holds a few hundred thousand clones, around 87% seen once. Source material: peripheral blood. The receptor source for this set is a woman aged 50 to 60 who had recovered from COVID-19.

V gene TRBV7-9 combines with J gene TRBJ2-2; D gene ambiguous. With 5 bases removed from V and 3 bases from J, the gap between germline ends came to 16 bases. Germline V gives CDR1 SEHNR, CDR2 FQNEAQ (reference sequence). The CDR3 runs to 16 residues. The CDR3 bases are TGTGCCAGCAGCCCGAAGAGGCAGCCCCACACCGGGGAGCTGTTTTTT. This encodes CASSPKRQPHTGELFF. The whole variable domain, remainder taken from reference TRBV7-9 and TRBJ2-2, is DTGVSQNPRHKITKRGQNVTFRCDPISEHNRLYWYRQTLGQGPEFLTYFQNEAQLEKSRLLSDRFSAERPKGSFSTLEIQRTEQGDSAMYLCASSPKRQPHTGELFFGEGSRLTVL.

The chain recombines TRBV18 with TRBJ2-1, with 7 nucleotides matching TRBD2. CDR1 and CDR2 (germline): KGHSH, LQKENI. The V gene end was trimmed by 2 bases and the J gene end by 5 bases; junction bases not matched to a gene: 6. The CDR3 is 15 amino acids. CDR3 loop: CASSPGAGIDNEQFF. For the CDR3, the DNA is TGTGCCAGCTCACCAGGAGCGGGGATTGACAATGAGCAGTTCTTC. The whole variable domain, filled in from reference TRBV18 and TRBJ2-1, reads NAGVMQNPRHLVRRRGQEARLRCSPMKGHSHVYWYRQLPEEGLKFMVYLQKENIIDESGMPKERFSAEFPKEGPSILRIQQVVRGDSAAYFCASSPGAGIDNEQFFGPGTRLTVL.

The chain carries TRBV19 and TRBJ1-1; D is perhaps TRBD1 (5 bases). Germline V lookup: CDR1 LNHDA, CDR2 SQIVND (reference sequence). Trimming cost V 5 bases and J 2 bases, with 15 bases left between them. CDR3 length: 15 amino acids. The CDR3 DNA reads as TGTGCCAGTAGTCGCTCCGGGGGGACTAACACTGAAGCTTTCTTT. Amino acid sequence: CASSRSGGTNTEAFF.

The chain recombines TRBV6-5 with TRBJ1-3; D is ambiguous. The germline V gene encodes CDR1 MNHEY and CDR2 SVGAGI. With 9 bases removed from V and 0 bases from J, the gap between germline ends came to 12 bases. This CDR3 spans 14 amino acids. The CDR3 here is CASKIQFSGNTIYF. The CDR3 nucleotides are TGTGCCAGTAAAATCCAGTTCTCTGGAAACACCATATATTTT.

This chain joins TRBV6-5 and TRBJ2-7, with 7 bases lining up with TRBD2. Losses at the gene ends were 0 bases for V and 0 bases for J; bases not matched to a gene: 2. Germline V gene sequence: CDR1 MNHEY, CDR2 SVGAGI. CDR3 length: 15 amino acids. CDR3 amino acids: CASSYSRTSSYEQYF. The CDR3 DNA sequence: TGTGCCAGCAGTTACTCGAGGACTAGCTCCTACGAGCAGTACTTC.

V usage is TRBV6-5 and J usage is TRBJ2-5; 8 bases agree with TRBD2. This CDR3 region has 15 residues. V dropped 6 bases and J dropped 5; count of bases not matched to a gene: 11. The germline V gene encodes CDR1 MNHEY and CDR2 SVGAGI. The CDR3 coding sequence is TGTGCCAGCAGGACCGATCGGGGGGGCCCGGAGACCCAGTACTTC. It is translated as CASRTDRGGPETQYF.

In this sample, this clone turned up once. The chain is built from TRBV6-4 and TRBJ1-4, with D unresolved. CDR1 is MRHNA, CDR2 SNTAGT, per germline. Trimming removed 0 bases at V and 7 bases at J, with 15 bases between. The CDR3 length is 16 residues. The CDR3 DNA sequence: TGTGCCAGCAGTGACTCCCACCGCAGACTCAGTGAAAAACTGTTTTTT. Residues: CASSDSHRRLSEKLFF.

This chain connects TRBV11-2 to TRBJ1-3; D is undetermined. V was trimmed by 8 bases and J by 0 bases, leaving 5 bases between them. Germline V gives CDR1 SGHAT, CDR2 FQNNGV. CDR3 size: 12 residues. The CDR3 DNA reads as TGTGCCAGCGGGAGCTCTGGAAACACCATATATTTT. Its translation is CASGSSGNTIYF.

V usage is TRBV7-2 and J usage is TRBJ2-7; D gene ambiguous. The CDR3 covers 12 residues. Trimming cost V 3 bases and J 5 bases, with 8 bases left between them. Germline CDR1 reads SGHTA; CDR2 reads FQGNSA. CDR3 protein: CASSFYRNEQYF. CDR3 DNA sequence: TGTGCCAGCAGCTTCTACAGAAACGAGCAGTACTTC.

The chain has TRBV5-1 and TRBJ1-1; tentative D call: TRBD1 (5 bases). The CDR3 loop spans 14 amino acids. The V and J ends lost 2 bases and 1 base respectively, with 9 bases between them. Germline CDR1 is SGHRS and CDR2 is YFSETQ. CDR3 sequence reads: CASSFITGNTEAFF. DNA for the CDR3: TGCGCCAGCAGCTTTATTACAGGGAACACTGAAGCTTTCTTT.

The CDR3 DNA is TGTGCCAGCAGCCCAGGACTAGCGAGCACAGATACGCAGTATTTT. Translation: CASSPGLASTDTQYF. V is TRBV7-3 and J is TRBJ2-3, with TRBD2 matching 9 bases. This CDR3 has 15 amino acids. The ends lost 5 bases at V and 0 bases at J; junction bases unmatched: 3. CDR1 and CDR2 (germline): SGHTA, FQGTGA.

V and J are TRBV24-1 and TRBJ2-5, with D perhaps TRBD2 (6 bases). Between the trimmed V and J ends, which lost 5 bases and 4 bases, there was a span of 16 bases. Germline V lookup: CDR1 KGHDR, CDR2 SFDVKD. The CDR3 contains 15 residues. The CDR3 region is CATSVGGLGRETQYF. The CDR3 DNA reads TGTGCCACCAGTGTCGGAGGGCTTGGGAGAGAGACCCAGTACTTC.